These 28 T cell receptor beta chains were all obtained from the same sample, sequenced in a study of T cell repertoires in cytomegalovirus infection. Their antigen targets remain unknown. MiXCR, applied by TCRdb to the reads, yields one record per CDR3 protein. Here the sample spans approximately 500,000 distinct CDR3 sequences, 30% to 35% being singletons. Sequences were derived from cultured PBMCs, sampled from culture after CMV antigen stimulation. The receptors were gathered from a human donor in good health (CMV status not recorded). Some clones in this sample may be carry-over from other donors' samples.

CDR3 sequence reads: CAISGDPQVEPQHF. CDR3 sequence (DNA): TGTGCCATCAGTGGGGACCCCCAGGTGGAGCCCCAGCATTTT. The chain combines TRBV10-3 with TRBJ1-5; D possibly corresponds to TRBD1 (5 bases). This CDR3 is built from 14 residues. The germline V gene encodes CDR1 ENHRY and CDR2 SYGVKD. V lost 4 bases and J 8 bases, leaving 15 bases between the germline ends.

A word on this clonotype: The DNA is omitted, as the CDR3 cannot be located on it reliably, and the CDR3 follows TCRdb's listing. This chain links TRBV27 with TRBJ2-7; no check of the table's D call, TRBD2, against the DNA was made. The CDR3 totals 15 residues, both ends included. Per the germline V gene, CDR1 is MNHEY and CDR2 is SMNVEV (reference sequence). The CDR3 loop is CASTSVASGSQLKYF.

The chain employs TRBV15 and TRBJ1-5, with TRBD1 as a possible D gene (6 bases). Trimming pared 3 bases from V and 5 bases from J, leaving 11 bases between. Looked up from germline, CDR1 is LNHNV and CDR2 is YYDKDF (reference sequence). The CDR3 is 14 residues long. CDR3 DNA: TGTGCCACCAGCAGGACAGGAGATCATCAGCCCCAGCATTTT. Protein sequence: CATSRTGDHQPQHF. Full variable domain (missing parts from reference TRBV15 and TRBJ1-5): DAMVIQNPRYQVTQFGKPVTLSCSQTLNHNVMYWYQQKSSQAPKLLFHYYDKDFNNEADTPDNFQSRRPNTSFCFLDIRSPGLGDTAMYLCATSRTGDHQPQHFGDGTRLSIL.

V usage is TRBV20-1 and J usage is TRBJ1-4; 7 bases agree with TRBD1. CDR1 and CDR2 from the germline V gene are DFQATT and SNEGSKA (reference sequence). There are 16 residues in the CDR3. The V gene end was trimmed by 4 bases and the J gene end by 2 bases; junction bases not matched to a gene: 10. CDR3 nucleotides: TGCAGTGCTACAACCCGACAGGGTAGCACTAATGAAAAACTGTTTTTT. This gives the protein CSATTRQGSTNEKLFF.

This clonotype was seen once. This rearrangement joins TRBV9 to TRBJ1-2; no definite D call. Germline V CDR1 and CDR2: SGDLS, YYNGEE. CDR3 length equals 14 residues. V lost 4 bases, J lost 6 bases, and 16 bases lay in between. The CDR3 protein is CASSPATKGHGYTF. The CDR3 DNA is TGTGCCAGCAGCCCAGCGACCAAAGGTCATGGCTACACCTTC.

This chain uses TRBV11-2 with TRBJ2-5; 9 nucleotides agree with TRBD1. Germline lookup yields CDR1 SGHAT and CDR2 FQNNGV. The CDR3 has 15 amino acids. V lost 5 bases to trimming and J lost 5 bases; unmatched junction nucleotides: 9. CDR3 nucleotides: TGTGCCAGCAGCGACGTTACAGGGGGCGTGGAGACCCAGTACTTC. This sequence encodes CASSDVTGGVETQYF.

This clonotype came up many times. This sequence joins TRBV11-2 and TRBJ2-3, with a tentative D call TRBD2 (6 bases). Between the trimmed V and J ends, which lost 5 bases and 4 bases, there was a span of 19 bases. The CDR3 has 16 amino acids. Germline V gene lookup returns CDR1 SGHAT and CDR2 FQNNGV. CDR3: CASSQGLQIPADTQYF. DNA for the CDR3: TGTGCCAGCAGCCAGGGACTTCAAATTCCGGCAGATACGCAGTATTTT.

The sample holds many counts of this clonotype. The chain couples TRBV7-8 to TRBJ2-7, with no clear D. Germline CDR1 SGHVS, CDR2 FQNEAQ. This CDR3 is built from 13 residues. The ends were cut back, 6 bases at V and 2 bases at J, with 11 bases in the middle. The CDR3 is CASSGGSAYEQYV. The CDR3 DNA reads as TGTGCCAGCAGTGGTGGCTCCGCCTACGAGCAGTACGTC.

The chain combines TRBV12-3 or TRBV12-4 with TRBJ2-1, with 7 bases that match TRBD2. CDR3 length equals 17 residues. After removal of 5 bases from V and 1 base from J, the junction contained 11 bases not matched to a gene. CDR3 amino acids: CASSLRLALWSYNEQFF. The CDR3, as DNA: TGTGCCAGCAGTCTCAGACTAGCCCTGTGGTCCTACAATGAGCAGTTCTTC.

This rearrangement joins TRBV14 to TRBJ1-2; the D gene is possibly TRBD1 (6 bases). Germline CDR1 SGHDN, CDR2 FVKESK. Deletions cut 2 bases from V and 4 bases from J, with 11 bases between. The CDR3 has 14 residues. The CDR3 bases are TGTGCCAGCAGCCAATTGGGGGGCCCCTATGGCTACACCTTC. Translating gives CASSQLGGPYGYTF.

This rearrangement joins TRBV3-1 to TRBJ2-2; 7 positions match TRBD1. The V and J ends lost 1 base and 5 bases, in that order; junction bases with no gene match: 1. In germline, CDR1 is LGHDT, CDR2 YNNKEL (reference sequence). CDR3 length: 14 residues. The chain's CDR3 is CASSQVQGTGELFF. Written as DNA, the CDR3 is TGTGCCAGCAGCCAAGTACAGGGGACCGGGGAGCTGTTTTTT.

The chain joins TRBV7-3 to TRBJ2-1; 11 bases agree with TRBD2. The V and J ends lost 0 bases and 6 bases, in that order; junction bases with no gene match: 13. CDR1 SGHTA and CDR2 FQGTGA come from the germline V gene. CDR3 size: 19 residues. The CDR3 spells CASSLTPPSGRLTPNEQFF. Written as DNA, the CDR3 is TGTGCCAGCAGCTTAACGCCGCCTAGCGGGAGGTTGACCCCCAATGAGCAGTTCTTC. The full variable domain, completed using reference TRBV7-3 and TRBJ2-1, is GAGVSQTPSNKVTEKGKYVELRCDPISGHTALYWYRQSLGQGPEFLIYFQGTGAADDSGLPNDRFFAVRPEGSVSTLKIQRTERGDSAVYLCASSLTPPSGRLTPNEQFFGPGTRLTVL.

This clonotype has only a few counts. For the CDR3, the DNA is TGCAGCGCTGACAGGGGTGGGGAGACCCAGTACTTC. It codes for CSADRGGETQYF. The rearrangement joins TRBV29-1 to TRBJ2-5; 8 bases match TRBD1. Germline lookup yields CDR1 SQVTM and CDR2 ANQGSEA. CDR3 size: 12 residues. V was pared by 7 bases and J by 5 bases, with 6 bases of the junction left unmatched.

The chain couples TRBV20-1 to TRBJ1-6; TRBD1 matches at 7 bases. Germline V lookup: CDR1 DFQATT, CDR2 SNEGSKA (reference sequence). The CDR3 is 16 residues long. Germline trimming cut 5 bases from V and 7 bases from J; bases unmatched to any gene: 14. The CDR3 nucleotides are TGCAGTGCTTCAAGCACCTGGGGACAGTCAAATTCACCCCTCCACTTT. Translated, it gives CSASSTWGQSNSPLHF.

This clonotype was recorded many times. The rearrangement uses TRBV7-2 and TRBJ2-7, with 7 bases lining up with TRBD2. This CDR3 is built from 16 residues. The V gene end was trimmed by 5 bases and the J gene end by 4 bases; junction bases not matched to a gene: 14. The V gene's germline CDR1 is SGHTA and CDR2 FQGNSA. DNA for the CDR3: TGTGCCAGCAGCCCCCCTGGAAGGGCTAGCGGATACGAGCAGTACTTC. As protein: CASSPPGRASGYEQYF.

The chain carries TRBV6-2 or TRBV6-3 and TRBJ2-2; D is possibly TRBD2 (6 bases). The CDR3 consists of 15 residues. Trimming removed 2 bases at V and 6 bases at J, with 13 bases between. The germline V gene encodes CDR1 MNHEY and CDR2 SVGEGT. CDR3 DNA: TGTGCCAGCAGTTACCGACTAGGAGTTGCCGGGGAGCTGTTTTTT. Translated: CASSYRLGVAGELFF.

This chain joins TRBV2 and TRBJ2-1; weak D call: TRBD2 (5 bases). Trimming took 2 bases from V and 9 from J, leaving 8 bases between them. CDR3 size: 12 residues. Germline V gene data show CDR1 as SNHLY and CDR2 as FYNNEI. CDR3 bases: TGTGCCAGCAGTGAATTCGGGGTTGAGCAGTTCTTC. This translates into CASSEFGVEQFF.

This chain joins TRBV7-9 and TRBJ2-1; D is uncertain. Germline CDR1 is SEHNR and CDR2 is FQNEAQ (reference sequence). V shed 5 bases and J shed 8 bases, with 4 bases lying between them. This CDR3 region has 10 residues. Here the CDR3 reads CASSRDEQFF. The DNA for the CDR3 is TGTGCCAGCAGCCGAGATGAGCAGTTCTTC. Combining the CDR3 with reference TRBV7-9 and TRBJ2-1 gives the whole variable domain DTGVSQNPRHKITKRGQNVTFRCDPISEHNRLYWYRQTLGQGPEFLTYFQNEAQLEKSRLLSDRFSAERPKGSFSTLEIQRTEQGDSAMYLCASSRDEQFFGPGTRLTVL.

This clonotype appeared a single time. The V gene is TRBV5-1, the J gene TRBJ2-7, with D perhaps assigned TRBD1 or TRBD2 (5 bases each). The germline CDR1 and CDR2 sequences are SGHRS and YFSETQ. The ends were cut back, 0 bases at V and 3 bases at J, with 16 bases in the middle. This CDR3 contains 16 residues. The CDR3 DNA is TGCGCCAGCAGCTTGGACGGGGAGCCCGGACACTACGAGCAGTACGTC. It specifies CASSLDGEPGHYEQYV.

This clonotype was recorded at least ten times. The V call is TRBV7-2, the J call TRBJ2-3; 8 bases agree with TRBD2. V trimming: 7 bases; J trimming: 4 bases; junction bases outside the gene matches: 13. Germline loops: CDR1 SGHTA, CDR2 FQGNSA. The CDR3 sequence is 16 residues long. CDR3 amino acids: CASTSWVAGGPDTQYF. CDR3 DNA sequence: TGTGCCAGCACTTCATGGGTGGCGGGAGGTCCAGATACGCAGTATTTT.

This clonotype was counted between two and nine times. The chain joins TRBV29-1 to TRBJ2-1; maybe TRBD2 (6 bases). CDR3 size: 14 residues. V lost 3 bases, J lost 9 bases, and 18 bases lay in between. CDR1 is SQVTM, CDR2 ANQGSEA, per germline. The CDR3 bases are TGCAGCGTTGATGTGGTCGGGATGGGGGGTGAGCAGTTCTTC. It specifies CSVDVVGMGGEQFF.

The CDR3 loop reads CASSSDGELFF. CDR3 sequence (DNA): TGTGCCAGCAGTTCCGACGGGGAGCTGTTTTTT. The rearrangement links TRBV27 to TRBJ2-2, with D unresolved. This CDR3 spans 11 amino acids. V gave up 4 bases and J gave up 7 bases, with 4 bases separating them. CDR1 is MNHEY, CDR2 SMNVEV, per germline (reference sequence).

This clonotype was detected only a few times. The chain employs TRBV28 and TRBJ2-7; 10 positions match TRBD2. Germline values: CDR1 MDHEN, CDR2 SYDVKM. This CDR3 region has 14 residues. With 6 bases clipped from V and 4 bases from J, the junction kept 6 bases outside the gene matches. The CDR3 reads CASRGFSGRYEQYF. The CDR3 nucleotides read TGTGCCAGCAGGGGTTTTAGCGGGAGGTACGAGCAGTACTTC.

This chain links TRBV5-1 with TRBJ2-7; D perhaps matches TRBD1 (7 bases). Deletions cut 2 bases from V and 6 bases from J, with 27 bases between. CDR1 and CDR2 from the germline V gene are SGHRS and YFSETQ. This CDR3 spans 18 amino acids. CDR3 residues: CASSFTGQPSGRRAEQYF. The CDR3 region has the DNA TGCGCCAGCAGCTTTACGGGACAGCCCAGCGGAAGGAGGGCCGAGCAGTACTTC.

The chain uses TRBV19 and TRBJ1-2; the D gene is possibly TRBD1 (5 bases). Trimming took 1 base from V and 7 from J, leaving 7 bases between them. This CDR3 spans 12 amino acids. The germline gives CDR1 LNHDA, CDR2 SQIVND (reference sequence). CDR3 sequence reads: CASSIVGAGYTF. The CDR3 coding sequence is TGTGCCAGTAGTATAGTAGGGGCTGGCTACACCTTC.

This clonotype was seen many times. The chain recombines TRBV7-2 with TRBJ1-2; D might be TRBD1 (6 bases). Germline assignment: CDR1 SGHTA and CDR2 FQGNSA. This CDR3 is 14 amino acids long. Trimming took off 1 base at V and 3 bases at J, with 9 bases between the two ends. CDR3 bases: TGTGCCAGCAGCTTAGGCTCAGGGGACTATGGCTACACCTTC. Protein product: CASSLGSGDYGYTF.

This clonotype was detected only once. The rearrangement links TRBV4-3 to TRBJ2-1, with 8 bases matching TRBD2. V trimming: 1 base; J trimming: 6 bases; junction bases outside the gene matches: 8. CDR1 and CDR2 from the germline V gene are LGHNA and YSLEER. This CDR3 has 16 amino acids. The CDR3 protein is CASSQGVTRGGNEQFF. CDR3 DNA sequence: TGCGCCAGCAGCCAAGGGGTAACACGGGGGGGCAATGAGCAGTTCTTC.

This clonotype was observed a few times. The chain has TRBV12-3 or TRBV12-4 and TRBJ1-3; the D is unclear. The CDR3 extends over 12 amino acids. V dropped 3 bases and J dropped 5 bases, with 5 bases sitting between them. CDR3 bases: TGTGCCAGCAGTTTGACGCGAAACACCATATATTTT. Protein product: CASSLTRNTIYF.